This entry lists 27 T cell receptor beta chains sequenced from one sample in a study of blood T cell repertoires in COVID-19. Some clones are missing from TCRdb's copy, which holds only in-frame ones; the method was immunoSEQ multiplex PCR. The data hold hundreds of thousands of clones, with about nine tenths observed a single time. Sequencing was performed on peripheral blood. The receptors derive from a woman in her late teens or twenties with acute or convalescent COVID-19.

The chain joins TRBV5-1 to TRBJ2-2; TRBD2 is a possible D gene (5 bases). V was trimmed by 5 bases and J by 0 bases, leaving 14 bases between them. Looked up from germline, CDR1 is SGHRS and CDR2 is YFSETQ. This CDR3 region has 16 residues. The CDR3 here is CASRASLATNTGELFF. CDR3 bases: TGCGCCAGCAGAGCCAGCCTAGCTACGAACACCGGGGAGCTGTTTTTT.

The chain has TRBV6-5 and TRBJ2-7, with TRBD1 identical over 8 bases. V lost 7 bases and J lost 5; bases outside the gene matches: 10. This CDR3 has 14 residues. The germline CDR1 and CDR2 sequences are MNHEY and SVGAGI. In DNA, the CDR3 is TGTGCCAGCACCTCAAGTCGACAGGGGCACGAGCAGTACTTC. As protein: CASTSSRQGHEQYF.

The rearrangement links TRBV5-1 to TRBJ2-7; 11 bases line up with TRBD2. The J segment lost 4 bases and the V segment lost 2 bases, leaving 11 bases of the junction unmatched. The CDR3 consists of 17 residues. In germline, CDR1 is SGHRS, CDR2 YFSETQ. CDR3 DNA sequence: TGCGCCAGCAGCTTTAGCGGGGGGGCCTATGATTTTTACGAGCAGTACTTC. Amino acids: CASSFSGGAYDFYEQYF.

J is TRBJ2-6 and V is TRBV6-6; 8 bases line up with TRBD1. This CDR3 is built from 20 residues. Germline V gene data show CDR1 as MNHNY and CDR2 as SVGAGI (reference sequence). V gave up 6 bases and J gave up 3 bases; unmatched junction bases: 19. The CDR3 loop reads CASSDYHRGRDRRGANVLTF. Written as DNA, the CDR3 is TGTGCCAGCAGCGATTACCACAGGGGGAGAGATCGTCGTGGGGCCAACGTCCTGACTTTC.

This clone was detected only a few times. V is TRBV4-2 and J is TRBJ2-5; D perhaps matches TRBD1 (7 bases). V dropped 0 bases and J dropped 4 bases, with 15 bases sitting between them. The CDR3 covers 16 residues. Germline CDR1 reads LGHNA; CDR2 reads YNFKEQ. CDR3 bases: TGTGCCAGCAGCCAAGATAGAGGAGGGGGCCCAGAGACCCAGTACTTC. Protein sequence: CASSQDRGGGPETQYF.

About this clone itself: Within the sample, other DNA sequences also encode this same CDR3. This chain connects TRBV19 to TRBJ1-1; no reliable D call. Between the trimmed V and J ends, which lost 3 bases and 2 bases, there was a span of 7 bases. The CDR3 covers 13 residues. Per germline, CDR1 LNHDA and CDR2 SQIVND (reference sequence). This CDR3 is CASSISGNTEAFF. Here the CDR3 DNA reads TGTGCCAGTAGTATTTCAGGCAACACTGAAGCTTTCTTT.

This CDR3 is CASSPAGVYEQYF. As DNA, the CDR3 is TGTGCCAGCAGCCCCGCGGGGGTCTACGAGCAGTACTTC. The chain carries TRBV14 and TRBJ2-7, with 7 bases matching TRBD2. Losses at the gene ends were 4 bases for V and 3 bases for J; bases not matched to a gene: 3. The CDR3 length is 13 residues. Germline V gene sequence: CDR1 SGHDN, CDR2 FVKESK.

The chain links TRBV3-1 (or the pseudogene TRBV3-2) to TRBJ1-4; 11 bases match TRBD1. Germline CDR1 is LGHDT and CDR2 is YNNKEL (reference sequence). V gave up 2 bases and J gave up 3 bases; unmatched junction bases: 5. This CDR3 has 17 residues. CDR3 DNA: TGTGCCAGCAGCCAATTAGGACAGGGGGCGTCTAATGAAAAACTGTTTTTT. Residues: CASSQLGQGASNEKLFF.

The rearrangement uses TRBV4-2 and TRBJ2-2; 9 positions match TRBD1. With 4 bases clipped from V and 1 base from J, the junction kept 4 bases outside the gene matches. The CDR3 is 16 residues long. CDR1 is LGHNA and CDR2 is YNFKEQ in the germline V gene. Here the CDR3 DNA reads TGTGCCAGCAGCCTAGGGACAGGGCAGAACACCGGGGAGCTGTTTTTT. It encodes CASSLGTGQNTGELFF.

This rearrangement joins TRBV2 to TRBJ1-2, with TRBD1 matching 8 bases. After removal of 4 bases from V and 4 bases from J, the junction contained 8 bases not matched to a gene. Germline CDR1 SNHLY, CDR2 FYNNEI. CDR3 length: 15 residues. This CDR3 is CASSVTGQAFYGYTF. CDR3 nucleotides: TGTGCCAGCAGTGTAACGGGACAGGCCTTCTATGGCTACACCTTC.

The chain carries TRBV6-5 and TRBJ1-6; no clear D. Germline CDR1 is MNHEY and CDR2 is SVGAGI. This CDR3 region has 16 residues. The V end was cut by 0 bases, the J end by 8 bases, with 14 bases between. In DNA, the CDR3 is TGTGCCAGCAGTTACTCGAATAAGGGAGTGGATTCACCCCTCCACTTT. It translates to CASSYSNKGVDSPLHF.

This clone came up once. The J gene is TRBJ2-3, the V gene TRBV6-4; 9 nucleotides match TRBD2. The CDR3 runs to 15 residues. The germline CDR1 and CDR2 sequences are MRHNA and SNTAGT. V was clipped by 0 bases and J by 2 bases; unmatched bases: 0. In DNA, the CDR3 is TGTGCCAGCAGTGACTCGGGACTAGCCACAGATACGCAGTATTTT. Its translation: CASSDSGLATDTQYF.

The V gene is TRBV4-1, the J gene TRBJ1-2, with TRBD1 matching over 9 bases. The CDR3 has 17 residues. With V trimmed by 1 base and J by 4 bases, 10 bases remained unmatched. Germline V gene data show CDR1 as MGHRA and CDR2 as YSYEKL. This CDR3 is CASSQAHEGDRAYGYTF. The CDR3, as DNA: TGCGCCAGCAGCCAAGCTCACGAGGGGGACAGGGCCTATGGCTACACCTTC.

This chain uses TRBV2 with TRBJ1-4, with 7 bases aligning to TRBD1. The germline gives CDR1 SNHLY, CDR2 FYNNEI. V shed 8 bases and J 0 bases; nucleotides not matched to a gene: 6. The CDR3 has 15 amino acids. CDR3 bases: TGTGCCAGCCGGTCCGGGACAGCAACTAATGAAAAACTGTTTTTT. It codes for CASRSGTATNEKLFF.

CDR3 nucleotide sequence: TGTGCCACCAGTGATTTAAACGATTTCTACCTAAACTATAATTCACCCCTCCACTTT. As protein: CATSDLNDFYLNYNSPLHF. The V call is TRBV24-1, the J call TRBJ1-6; D remains unclear. Trimming removed 1 base at V and 3 bases at J, with 18 bases between. This CDR3 is 19 amino acids long. In germline, CDR1 is KGHDR, CDR2 SFDVKD.

The V and J genes are TRBV27 and TRBJ1-1; TRBD1 agrees at 7 bases. Germline V lookup: CDR1 MNHEY, CDR2 SMNVEV (reference sequence). The CDR3 spans 14 residues. Trimming cost V 8 bases and J 1 base; bases outside gene matches: 7. CDR3 nucleotides: TGTGCCAGCCAAAGACAGGGAGGGAACACTGAAGCTTTCTTT. Its translation: CASQRQGGNTEAFF.

V and J are TRBV30 and TRBJ1-1; weak D call: TRBD1 (6 bases). Germline V gives CDR1 GTSNPN, CDR2 SVGIG (reference sequence). V shed 2 bases and J shed 8 bases, with 12 bases lying between them. The CDR3 is 12 amino acids. The CDR3 nucleotides are TGTGCCTGGAGTTATAGAACAGGGGAAGCTTTCTTT. Amino acid sequence: CAWSYRTGEAFF.

The chain uses TRBV29-1 and TRBJ2-2; 8 nucleotides agree with TRBD2. Per the germline V gene, CDR1 is SQVTM and CDR2 is ANQGSEA. The J segment lost 5 bases and the V segment lost 7 bases, leaving 0 bases of the junction unmatched. The CDR3 has 11 amino acids. The CDR3 loop reads CSASGTGELFF. CDR3 DNA sequence: TGCAGCGCTAGCGGGACCGGGGAGCTGTTTTTT.

CDR3 nucleotides: TGTGCCAGCAGTGATCCACGACAGAACACCGGGGAGCTGTTTTTT. As protein: CASSDPRQNTGELFF. The genes are TRBV25-1 and TRBJ2-2; D remains unclear. The CDR3 has 15 amino acids. Between the trimmed V and J ends, which lost 3 bases and 1 base, there was a span of 9 bases. CDR1 and CDR2 from the germline V gene are MGHDK and SYGVNS. Using reference TRBV25-1 and TRBJ2-2 for the parts outside the CDR3, the full variable domain is EADIYQTPRYLVIGTGKKITLECSQTMGHDKMYWYQQDPGMELHLIHYSYGVNSTEKGDLSSESTVSRIRTEHFPLTLESARPSHTSQYLCASSDPRQNTGELFFGEGSRLTVL.

The chain joins TRBV7-6 to TRBJ2-3; TRBD2 agrees at 9 bases. This CDR3 has 16 amino acids. V shed 3 bases, J shed 0 bases, and the junction held 4 bases outside the gene matches. From germline, CDR1 is SGHVS and CDR2 FNYEAQ. The CDR3 DNA reads TGTGCCAGCAGCTTTGAGCGGGGGGCTAGCACAGATACGCAGTATTTT. Its translation is CASSFERGASTDTQYF.

This chain uses TRBV5-4 with TRBJ2-5, with 9 bases identical to TRBD1. V lost 4 bases and J lost 5; bases outside the gene matches: 12. The germline V gene encodes CDR1 SGHNT and CDR2 YYREEE (reference sequence). There are 16 residues in the CDR3. The CDR3 coding sequence is TGTGCCAGCAGCGTACGGGACAGGGAGGGGTGGGAGACCCAGTACTTC. Translated: CASSVRDREGWETQYF.

J is TRBJ1-6 and V is TRBV21-1; the table's D call of TRBD1 was not tested on the DNA. TRBV21-1 is a known pseudogene. This CDR3 is 17 amino acids long. The CDR3: CASSQGDTGESGSPLHF. For the CDR3, the DNA is TGTGCCAGCTCCCAAGGGGATACAGGGGAATCAGGTTCACCCCTCCACTTT.

This clone was detected only once. The chain couples TRBV7-2 to TRBJ2-7; D uncertain. The germline V gene has CDR1 SGHTA and CDR2 FQGNSA. The CDR3 is 13 residues long. The germline V and J ends were trimmed by 1 base and 0 bases, with 4 bases remaining between them. The CDR3, as DNA: TGTGCCAGCAGCTTAGTAGCCTCCTACGAGCAGTACTTC. Protein: CASSLVASYEQYF.

This clone was recorded only once. V usage is TRBV12-3 or TRBV12-4 and J usage is TRBJ2-1; a possible D gene is TRBD1 (6 bases). The V gene lost 6 bases and the J gene lost 11 bases, with 11 bases spanning the gap. The CDR3 consists of 11 residues. For the CDR3, the DNA is TGTGCCAGCAGGAGAGGACAGAAGCAGTTCTTC. It codes for CASRRGQKQFF.

This chain uses TRBV24-1 with TRBJ2-7; 8 bases agree with TRBD2. This CDR3 region has 14 residues. V was pared by 4 bases and J by 5 bases, with 6 bases of the junction left unmatched. Germline V CDR1 and CDR2: KGHDR, SFDVKD. CDR3 region: CATSDPGGADEQYF. The CDR3 DNA is TGTGCCACCAGTGACCCGGGGGGGGCGGACGAGCAGTACTTC.

The chain joins TRBV24-1 to TRBJ2-1, with 16 bases fitting TRBD2. Germline CDR1 is KGHDR and CDR2 is SFDVKD. The CDR3 runs to 18 residues. The trim removed 4 bases at V and 12 bases at J, leaving 14 bases unmatched. The CDR3 DNA follows: TGTGCCACCAGTGACCGGGGACTAGCGGGGGGGCTCGGCCTTGTGCAGTTCTTC. Translating it yields CATSDRGLAGGLGLVQFF.

The genes are TRBV9 and TRBJ1-2; possibly TRBD1 for D (6 bases). V was shortened by 5 bases and J by 0 bases, with 14 bases between the two germline ends. This CDR3 is 15 amino acids long. Germline loops: CDR1 SGDLS, CDR2 YYNGEE. The CDR3 spells CASRLTGISNYGYTF. CDR3 DNA: TGTGCCAGCAGGCTTACAGGGATCTCTAACTATGGCTACACCTTC.